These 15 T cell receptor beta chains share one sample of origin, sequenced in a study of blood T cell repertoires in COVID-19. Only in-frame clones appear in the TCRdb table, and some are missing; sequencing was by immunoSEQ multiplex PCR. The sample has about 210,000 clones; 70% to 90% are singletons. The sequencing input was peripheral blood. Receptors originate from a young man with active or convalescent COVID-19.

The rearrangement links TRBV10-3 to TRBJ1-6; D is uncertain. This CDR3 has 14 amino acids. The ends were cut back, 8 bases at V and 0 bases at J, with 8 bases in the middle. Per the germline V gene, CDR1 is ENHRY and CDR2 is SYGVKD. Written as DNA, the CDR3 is TGTGCCATCCAGGCGAGCTCCTATAATTCACCCCTCCACTTT. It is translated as CAIQASSYNSPLHF.

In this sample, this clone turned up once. The CDR3 DNA reads as TGTGCCACCAGCAGAAGCAACACTGAAGCTTTCTTT. Amino acid sequence: CATSRSNTEAFF. The J gene is TRBJ1-1, the V gene TRBV15, with D hard to call. V lost 2 bases and J 2 bases, leaving 3 bases between the germline ends. This CDR3 spans 12 amino acids. Germline V lookup: CDR1 LNHNV, CDR2 YYDKDF (reference sequence).

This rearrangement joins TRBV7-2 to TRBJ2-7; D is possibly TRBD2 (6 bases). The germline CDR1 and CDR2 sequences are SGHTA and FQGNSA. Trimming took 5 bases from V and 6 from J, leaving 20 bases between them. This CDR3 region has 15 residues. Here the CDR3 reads CASSLPGSGLVEQYF. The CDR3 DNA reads TGTGCCAGCAGCCTACCCGGGAGCGGTTTGGTCGAGCAGTACTTC.

The CDR3 is CASSQDALAGTGELFF. In nucleotides, the CDR3 is TGTGCCAGCAGCCAAGATGCCCTAGCGGGAACCGGGGAGCTGTTTTTT. The chain uses TRBV4-2 and TRBJ2-2; 9 bases line up with TRBD2. V was clipped by 0 bases and J by 5 bases; unmatched bases: 4. The CDR3 has 16 residues. Germline CDR1 is LGHNA and CDR2 is YNFKEQ.

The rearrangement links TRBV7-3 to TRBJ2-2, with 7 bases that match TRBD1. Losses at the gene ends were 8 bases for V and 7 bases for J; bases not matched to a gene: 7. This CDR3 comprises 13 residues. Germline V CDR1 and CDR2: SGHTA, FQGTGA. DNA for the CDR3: TGTGCCAGCCGTCAGGGGGAAAGCGGGGAGCTGTTTTTT. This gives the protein CASRQGESGELFF.

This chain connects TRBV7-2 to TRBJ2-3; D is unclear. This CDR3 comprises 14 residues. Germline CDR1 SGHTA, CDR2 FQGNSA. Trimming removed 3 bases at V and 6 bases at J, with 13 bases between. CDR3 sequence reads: CASSFKTRLDTQYF. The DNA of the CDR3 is TGTGCCAGCAGCTTTAAAACGCGGCTGGATACGCAGTATTTT.

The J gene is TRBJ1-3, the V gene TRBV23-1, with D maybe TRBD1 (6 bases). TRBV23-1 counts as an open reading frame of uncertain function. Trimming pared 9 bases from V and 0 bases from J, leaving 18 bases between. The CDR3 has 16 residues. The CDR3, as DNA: TGCGCCAGTCCGGTAGGGACATACTGCTCTGGAAACACCATATATTTT. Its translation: CASPVGTYCSGNTIYF.

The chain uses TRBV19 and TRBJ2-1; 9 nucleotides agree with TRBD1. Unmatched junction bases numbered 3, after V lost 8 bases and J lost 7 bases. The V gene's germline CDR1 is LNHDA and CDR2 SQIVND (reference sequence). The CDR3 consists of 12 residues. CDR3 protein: CASRQGGNEQFF. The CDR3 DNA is TGTGCCAGTCGACAGGGGGGGAATGAGCAGTTCTTC.

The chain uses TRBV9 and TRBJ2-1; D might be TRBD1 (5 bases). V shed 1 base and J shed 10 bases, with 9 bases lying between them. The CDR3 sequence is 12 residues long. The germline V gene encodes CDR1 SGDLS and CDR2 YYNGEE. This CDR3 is CASSVTTAEQFF. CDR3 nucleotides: TGTGCCAGCAGCGTAACGACAGCAGAGCAGTTCTTC.

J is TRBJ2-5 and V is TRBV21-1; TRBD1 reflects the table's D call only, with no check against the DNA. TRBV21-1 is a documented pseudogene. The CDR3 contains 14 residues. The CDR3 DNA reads TGTGCCAGAGGTATTGAACAGGGATCAGAGACCCAGTACTTC. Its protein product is CARGIEQGSETQYF.

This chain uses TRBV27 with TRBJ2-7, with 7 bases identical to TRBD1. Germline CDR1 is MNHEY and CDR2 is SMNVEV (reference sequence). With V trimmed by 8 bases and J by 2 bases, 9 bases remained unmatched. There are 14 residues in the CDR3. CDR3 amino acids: CASGWTGGTYEQYF. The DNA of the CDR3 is TGTGCCAGCGGGTGGACAGGTGGGACCTACGAGCAGTACTTC.

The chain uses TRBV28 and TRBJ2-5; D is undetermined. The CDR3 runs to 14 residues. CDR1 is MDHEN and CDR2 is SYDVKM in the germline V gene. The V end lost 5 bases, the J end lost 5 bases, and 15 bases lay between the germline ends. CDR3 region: CASSRSLKEETQYF. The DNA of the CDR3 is TGTGCCAGCAGTCGGTCATTGAAAGAGGAGACCCAGTACTTC.

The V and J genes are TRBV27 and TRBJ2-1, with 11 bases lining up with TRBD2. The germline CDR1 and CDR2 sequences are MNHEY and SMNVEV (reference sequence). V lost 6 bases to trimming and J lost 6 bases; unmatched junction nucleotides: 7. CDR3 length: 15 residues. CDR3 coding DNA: TGTGCCAGCAGCCACGGGACTAGCGGAGTCAATGAGCAGTTCTTC. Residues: CASSHGTSGVNEQFF.

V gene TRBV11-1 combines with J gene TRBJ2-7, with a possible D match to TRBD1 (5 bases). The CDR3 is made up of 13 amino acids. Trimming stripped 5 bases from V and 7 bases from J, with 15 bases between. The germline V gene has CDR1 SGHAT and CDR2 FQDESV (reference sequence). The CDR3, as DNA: TGTGCCAGCAGCCCTAGGGTGTCAGGGGAGCAGTACTTC. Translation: CASSPRVSGEQYF.

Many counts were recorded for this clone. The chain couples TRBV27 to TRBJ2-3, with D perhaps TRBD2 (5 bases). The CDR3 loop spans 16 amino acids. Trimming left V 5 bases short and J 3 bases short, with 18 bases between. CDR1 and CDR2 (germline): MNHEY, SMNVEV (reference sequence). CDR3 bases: TGTGCCAGCAGTACAACACCGGGGTACCGTACAGATACGCAGTATTTT. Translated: CASSTTPGYRTDTQYF.